The present T cell receptor beta chain was sequenced within a study of cytomegalovirus exposure and HLA in healthy donors. This clone appeared many times. What it recognizes is unknown. Overall study findings and caveats: CMV antigen specificity of three CMV-associated chains was confirmed in vitro. Later examination showed HLA-associated TCR beta chains had greater clonal expansion than equally common others.

Use of 60 Vbeta and 13 Jbeta primers characterized the PCR. The table came from immunoSEQ multiplex PCR; TCRdb's copy has only in-frame clones and leaves some out. The sample yields about 160,000 clones, 75% to 85% seen once. Germline CDR1 is LGHNA and CDR2 is YNFKEQ. The CDR3 covers 18 residues. Losses at the gene ends were 0 bases for V and 3 bases for J; bases not matched to a gene: 10. The sample was PBMCs. The chain combines TRBV4-2 with TRBJ2-1, with 8 bases lining up with TRBD2. The source of this sequence is a man aged 50-59 years in good health and CMV-seropositive. CDR3 coding DNA: TGTGCCAGCAGCCAAGATACGATTAGGACTAGCTTCTACAATGAGCAGTTCTTC. It translates to CASSQDTIRTSFYNEQFF.